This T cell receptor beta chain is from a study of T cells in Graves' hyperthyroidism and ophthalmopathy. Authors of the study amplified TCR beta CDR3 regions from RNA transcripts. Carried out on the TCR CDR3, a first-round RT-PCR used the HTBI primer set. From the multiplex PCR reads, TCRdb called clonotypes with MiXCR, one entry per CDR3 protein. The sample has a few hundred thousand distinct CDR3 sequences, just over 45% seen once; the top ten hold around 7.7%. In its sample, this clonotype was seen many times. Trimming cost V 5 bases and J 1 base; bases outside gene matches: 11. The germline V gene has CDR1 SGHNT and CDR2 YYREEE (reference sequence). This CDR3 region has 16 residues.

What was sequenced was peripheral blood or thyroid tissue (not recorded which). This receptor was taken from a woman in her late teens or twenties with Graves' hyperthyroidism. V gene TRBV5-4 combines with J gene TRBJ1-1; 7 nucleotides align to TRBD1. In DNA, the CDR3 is TGTGCCAGCAGACTGGGGGCACAGGGGTCGAACACTGAAGCTTTCTTT. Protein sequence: CASRLGAQGSNTEAFF.